A single sample gave rise to the 16 T cell receptor beta chains below, sequenced in a study of cytomegalovirus exposure and HLA in healthy donors. Use of 60 Vbeta and 13 Jbeta primers characterized the PCR. The repertoire was sequenced with immunoSEQ multiplex PCR; TCRdb's copy has only in-frame clones and lacks some. The sample carries roughly 140,000 clones, under 70% recorded once. Sequencing was carried out using PBMCs. The receptor set was obtained from a woman aged 25-40 years in good health and CMV-seropositive.

The rearrangement links TRBV11-3 to TRBJ2-3; D not resolved. The CDR3 runs 12 residues. Trimming removed 5 bases from V and 6 bases from J, with 9 bases in between. Germline values: CDR1 SGHNT, CDR2 YENEEA. CDR3 in amino acids: CASSRAKDTQYF. The CDR3 DNA is TGTGCCAGCAGCCGCGCGAAGGATACGCAGTATTTT.

This chain joins TRBV29-1 and TRBJ1-2, with 9 bases fitting TRBD1. Trimming removed 6 bases from V and 7 bases from J; junction bases left unmatched: 6. The V gene's germline CDR1 is SQVTM and CDR2 ANQGSEA. The CDR3 loop spans 12 amino acids. The DNA for the CDR3 is TGCAGCGTGGGGACAGGGTTGAGTGGCTACACCTTC. Protein sequence: CSVGTGLSGYTF.

The chain joins TRBV11-2 to TRBJ2-5, with 9 bases identical to TRBD2. V lost 1 base, J lost 5 bases, and 14 bases stayed unmatched. This CDR3 has 18 amino acids. The germline V gene has CDR1 SGHAT and CDR2 FQNNGV. Here the CDR3 reads CASSLGAFSRGGKETQYF. In nucleotides, the CDR3 is TGTGCCAGCAGCTTAGGGGCCTTCTCGCGGGGGGGCAAGGAGACCCAGTACTTC.

In its sample, this clone was seen once. The gene calls are TRBV5-1 and TRBJ2-1, with 12 nucleotides matching TRBD2. CDR1 and CDR2 (germline): SGHRS, YFSETQ. The trim removed 5 bases at V and 2 bases at J, leaving 5 bases unmatched. CDR3 length: 16 residues. DNA for the CDR3: TGCGCCAGCAGGCTCCTAGCGGGGGGGCCCTACAATGAGCAGTTCTTC. Protein: CASRLLAGGPYNEQFF.

V usage is TRBV11-2 and J usage is TRBJ2-1, with D possibly matching TRBD1 (5 bases). V was pared by 3 bases and J by 15 bases, with 12 bases between. Germline V lookup: CDR1 SGHAT, CDR2 FQNNGV. This CDR3 comprises 11 residues. CDR3 DNA: TGTGCCAGCAGCTTTTACTGGGGCTCGTTCTTC. Its protein is CASSFYWGSFF.

CDR3 sequence: CASSLATGSGELFF. CDR3 bases: TGTGCCAGCAGCTTGGCCACGGGTAGCGGGGAGCTGTTTTTT. The chain has TRBV5-4 and TRBJ2-2; D ambiguous. The CDR3 is 14 residues long. Trimming left V 0 bases short and J 7 bases short, with 10 bases between. The germline gives CDR1 SGHNT, CDR2 YYREEE (reference sequence).

This clone appeared a few times. This chain uses TRBV5-1 with TRBJ2-1; tentatively, D is TRBD1 (6 bases). The CDR3 consists of 15 residues. Germline values: CDR1 SGHRS, CDR2 YFSETQ. V was trimmed by 4 bases and J by 7 bases, leaving 18 bases between them. For the CDR3, the DNA is TGCGCCAGCAGCAACCCACAGGGCGGGTTAAATGAGCAGTTCTTC. It specifies CASSNPQGGLNEQFF. Filled out from reference TRBV5-1 and TRBJ2-1, the complete variable domain reads KAGVTQTPRYLIKTRGQQVTLSCSPISGHRSVSWYQQTPGQGLQFLFEYFSETQRNKGNFPGRFSGRQFSNSRSEMNVSTLELGDSALYLCASSNPQGGLNEQFFGPGTRLTVL.

J is TRBJ1-2 and V is TRBV5-4; TRBD1 might be the D (5 bases). Germline CDR1 and CDR2: SGHNT and YYREEE (reference sequence). This CDR3 contains 14 residues. Between the trimmed V and J ends, which lost 0 bases and 1 base, there was a span of 7 bases. CDR3 loop: CASSLGQHNYGYTF. The DNA for the CDR3 is TGTGCCAGCAGCTTGGGACAGCATAACTATGGCTACACCTTC.

This clone was found many times. V usage is TRBV5-6 and J usage is TRBJ2-7; TRBD1 matches at 9 bases. CDR3 length: 15 amino acids. V lost 6 bases, J lost 5 bases, and 12 bases stayed unmatched. The germline gives CDR1 SGHDT, CDR2 YYEEEE. CDR3 loop: CASTTRHRGPDEQYF. In nucleotides, the CDR3 is TGTGCCAGCACTACGAGGCACAGGGGGCCGGACGAGCAGTACTTC.

V and J are TRBV4-1 and TRBJ1-4; D perhaps matches TRBD1 (5 bases). Germline lookup yields CDR1 MGHRA and CDR2 YSYEKL. The CDR3 extends over 16 amino acids. Between the trimmed V and J ends, which lost 1 base and 0 bases, there was a span of 9 bases. CDR3 sequence reads: CASSQAGGATNEKLFF. CDR3 DNA sequence: TGCGCCAGCAGCCAAGCGGGGGGGGCAACTAATGAAAAACTGTTTTTT.

The chain employs TRBV28 and TRBJ1-2; D call uncertain. V was clipped by 3 bases and J by 8 bases, with 13 bases between them. The CDR3 is 13 amino acids. In germline, CDR1 is MDHEN, CDR2 SYDVKM. CDR3 protein: CASSLRSPAGYTF. CDR3 nucleotides: TGTGCCAGCAGTTTGAGGAGCCCCGCGGGCTACACCTTC.

The CDR3 DNA reads TGTGCCAGCAGCCAAGTTCATTCAGACTCCAACGCGCAGTATTTT. This translates into CASSQVHSDSNAQYF. The chain combines TRBV4-2 with TRBJ2-3; no definite D call. Germline loops: CDR1 LGHNA, CDR2 YNFKEQ. This CDR3 region has 15 residues. Trimming stripped 1 base from V and 10 bases from J, with 18 bases between.

This chain links TRBV4-1 with TRBJ1-1; D is unresolved. CDR1 and CDR2 from the germline V gene are MGHRA and YSYEKL. The CDR3 extends over 15 amino acids. The V gene lost 5 bases and the J gene lost 9 bases, with 22 bases spanning the gap. The CDR3 region is CASSGPQDPVGKAFF. In DNA form, the CDR3 reads TGCGCCAGCAGCGGACCTCAGGACCCCGTCGGGAAAGCTTTCTTT.

The chain employs TRBV5-1 and TRBJ2-7; no clear D gene. This CDR3 has 12 residues. CDR1 SGHRS and CDR2 YFSETQ come from the germline V gene. V was pared by 1 base and J by 3 bases, with 5 bases between. Written as DNA, the CDR3 is TGCGCCAGCAGCTTGACTGGCTACGAGCAGTACTTC. Its translation is CASSLTGYEQYF.

The chain combines TRBV2 with TRBJ2-5; D perhaps matches TRBD1 (6 bases). This CDR3 has 13 amino acids. From germline, CDR1 is SNHLY and CDR2 FYNNEI. Trimming removed 6 bases at V and 5 bases at J, with 13 bases between. CDR3 sequence reads: CASRAGELETQYF. The CDR3 DNA is TGTGCCAGCAGGGCAGGGGAACTGGAGACCCAGTACTTC.

This sequence joins TRBV11-2 and TRBJ1-2; D is unclear. In germline, CDR1 is SGHAT, CDR2 FQNNGV. The CDR3 has 15 residues. Deletions cut 7 bases from V and 4 bases from J, with 19 bases between. The chain's CDR3 is CASTTPSRLGYGYTF. The CDR3 nucleotides are TGTGCCAGCACCACCCCCTCAAGACTTGGCTATGGCTACACCTTC.